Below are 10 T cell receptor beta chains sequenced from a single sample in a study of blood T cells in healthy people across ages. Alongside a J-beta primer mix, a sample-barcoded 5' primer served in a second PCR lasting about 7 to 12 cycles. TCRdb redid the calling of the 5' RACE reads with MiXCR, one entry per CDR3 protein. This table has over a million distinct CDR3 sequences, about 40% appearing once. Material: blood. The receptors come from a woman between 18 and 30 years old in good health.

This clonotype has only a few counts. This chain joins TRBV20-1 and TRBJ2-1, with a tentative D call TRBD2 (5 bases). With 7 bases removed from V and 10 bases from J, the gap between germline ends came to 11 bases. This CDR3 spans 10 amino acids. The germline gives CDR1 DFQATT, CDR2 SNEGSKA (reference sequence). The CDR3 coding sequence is TGCAGTGGCGGGCCGGCGGAGCAGTTCTTC. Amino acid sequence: CSGGPAEQFF.

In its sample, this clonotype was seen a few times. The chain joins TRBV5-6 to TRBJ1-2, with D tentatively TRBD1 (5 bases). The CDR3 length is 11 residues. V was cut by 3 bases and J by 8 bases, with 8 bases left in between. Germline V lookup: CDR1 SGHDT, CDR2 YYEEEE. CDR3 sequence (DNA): TGTGCCAGCAGCTCGGACATGGGCTACACCTTC. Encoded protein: CASSSDMGYTF.

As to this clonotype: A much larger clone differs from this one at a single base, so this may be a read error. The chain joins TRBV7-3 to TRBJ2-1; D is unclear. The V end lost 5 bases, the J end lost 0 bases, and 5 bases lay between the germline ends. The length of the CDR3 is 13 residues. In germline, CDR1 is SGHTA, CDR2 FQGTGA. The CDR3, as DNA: TGTGCCAGCAGCGTAAACTCCTACAATGAGCAGTTCTTC. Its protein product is CASSVNSYNEQFF.

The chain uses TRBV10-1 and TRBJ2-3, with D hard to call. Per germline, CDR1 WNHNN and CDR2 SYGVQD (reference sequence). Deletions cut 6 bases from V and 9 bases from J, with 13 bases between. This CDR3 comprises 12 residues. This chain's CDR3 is CASSGPGRTQYF. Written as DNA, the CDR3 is TGCGCCAGCAGCGGGCCCGGACGAACGCAGTATTTT.

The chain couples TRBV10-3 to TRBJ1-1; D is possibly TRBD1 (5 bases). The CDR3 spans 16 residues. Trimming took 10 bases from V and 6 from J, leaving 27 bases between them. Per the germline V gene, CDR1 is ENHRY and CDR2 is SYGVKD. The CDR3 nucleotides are TGTGCCACCACATACGCCACGGGGGAAGAGGTCCCTGAAGCTTTCTTT. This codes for CATTYATGEEVPEAFF.

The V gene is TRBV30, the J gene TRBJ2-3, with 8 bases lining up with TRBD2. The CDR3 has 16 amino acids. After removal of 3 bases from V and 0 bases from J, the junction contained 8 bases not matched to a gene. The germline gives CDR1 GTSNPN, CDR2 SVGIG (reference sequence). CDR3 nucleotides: TGTGCCTGGAGCCGCAGCGGGGGAACAAGCACAGATACGCAGTATTTT. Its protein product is CAWSRSGGTSTDTQYF.

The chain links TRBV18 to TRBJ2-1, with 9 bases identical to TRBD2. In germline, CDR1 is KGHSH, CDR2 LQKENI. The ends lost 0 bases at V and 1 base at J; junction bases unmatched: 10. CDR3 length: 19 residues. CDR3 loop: CASSPPLAGHVGSYNEQFF. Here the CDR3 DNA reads TGTGCCAGCTCACCACCGCTAGCGGGACATGTGGGGTCCTACAATGAGCAGTTCTTC. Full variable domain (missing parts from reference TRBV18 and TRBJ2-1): NAGVMQNPRHLVRRRGQEARLRCSPMKGHSHVYWYRQLPEEGLKFMVYLQKENIIDESGMPKERFSAEFPKEGPSILRIQQVVRGDSAAYFCASSPPLAGHVGSYNEQFFGPGTRLTVL.

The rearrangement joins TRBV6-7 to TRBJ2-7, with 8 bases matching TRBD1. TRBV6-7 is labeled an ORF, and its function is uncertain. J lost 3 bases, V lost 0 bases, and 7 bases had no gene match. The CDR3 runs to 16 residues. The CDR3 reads CASSYSPGQELYEQYF. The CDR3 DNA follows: TGTGCCAGCAGTTACTCACCGGGACAGGAGCTCTACGAGCAGTACTTC.

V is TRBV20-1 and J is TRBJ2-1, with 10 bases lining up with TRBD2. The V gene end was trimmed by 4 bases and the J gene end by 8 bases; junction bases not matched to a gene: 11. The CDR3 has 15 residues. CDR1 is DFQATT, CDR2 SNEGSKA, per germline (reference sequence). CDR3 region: CSAKRASGRDDEQFF. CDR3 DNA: TGCAGTGCTAAGAGGGCTAGCGGGAGAGACGATGAGCAGTTCTTC.

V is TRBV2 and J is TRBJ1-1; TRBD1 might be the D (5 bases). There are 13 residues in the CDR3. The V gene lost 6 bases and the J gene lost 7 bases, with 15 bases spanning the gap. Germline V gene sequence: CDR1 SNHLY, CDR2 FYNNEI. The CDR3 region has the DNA TGTGCCAGCAGAGCTGACAGTAAATTTGAAGCTTTCTTT. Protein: CASRADSKFEAFF.